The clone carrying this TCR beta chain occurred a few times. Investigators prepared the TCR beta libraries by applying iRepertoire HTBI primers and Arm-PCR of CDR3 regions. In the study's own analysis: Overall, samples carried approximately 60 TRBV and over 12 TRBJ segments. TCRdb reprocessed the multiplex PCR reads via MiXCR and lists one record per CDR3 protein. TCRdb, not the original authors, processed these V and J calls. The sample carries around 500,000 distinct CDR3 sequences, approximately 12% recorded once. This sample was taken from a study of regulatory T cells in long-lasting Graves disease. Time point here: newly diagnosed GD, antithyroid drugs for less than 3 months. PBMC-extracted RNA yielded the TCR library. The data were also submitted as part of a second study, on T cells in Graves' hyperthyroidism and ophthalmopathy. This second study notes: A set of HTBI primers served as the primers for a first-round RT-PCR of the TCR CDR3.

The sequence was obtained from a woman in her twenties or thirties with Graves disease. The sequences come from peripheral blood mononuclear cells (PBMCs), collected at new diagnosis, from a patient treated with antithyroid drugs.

The CDR3 region is CASSLGLAEGNEQFF. The CDR3 DNA sequence: TGCGCCAGCAGCTTGGGACTAGCGGAGGGTAATGAGCAGTTCTTC. The chain links TRBV5-1 to TRBJ2-1; 9 nucleotides agree with TRBD2. V gave up 0 bases and J gave up 7 bases; unmatched junction bases: 5. The CDR3 extends over 15 amino acids. Looked up from germline, CDR1 is SGHRS and CDR2 is YFSETQ. Based on the CDR3 plus reference TRBV5-1 and TRBJ2-1, the full variable domain is KAGVTQTPRYLIKTRGQQVTLSCSPISGHRSVSWYQQTPGQGLQFLFEYFSETQRNKGNFPGRFSGRQFSNSRSEMNVSTLELGDSALYLCASSLGLAEGNEQFFGPGTRLTVL.